A selection of T cell receptor beta chains follows, all from one sample in a study of blood T cells in healthy people across ages. From the 5' RACE reads, TCRdb called clonotypes with MiXCR, one entry per CDR3 protein. The sample records about a million distinct CDR3 sequences, just over 50% being singletons. Sequencing was done on a sample of blood. These receptors came from a woman in her fifties or sixties in good health. CDR3s include the opening cysteine and the closing phenylalanine or tryptophan. Each record gives: clone size, J gene, D gene, V gene, CDR3 DNA, CDR3 protein. D genes are given only for firm matches. Clone sizes are given selectively: once, few, many, or a class where the clone is expanded.

abundance: NA; j_gene: TRBJ2-4; d_gene: TRBD1; v_gene: TRBV4-3; CDR3nt: TGCGCCAGCAGCCAGGACAGGAACATTCAGTACTTC; CDR3aa: CASSQDRNIQYF
abundance: NA; j_gene: TRBJ2-1; d_gene: NA; v_gene: TRBV4-1; CDR3nt: TGCGCCAGCAGCCATGAAACTAGGGACAATGAGCAGTTCTTC; CDR3aa: CASSHETRDNEQFF
abundance: NA; j_gene: TRBJ1-4; d_gene: TRBD1; v_gene: TRBV7-9; CDR3nt: TGTGCCAGCAGCTTAGTACAGGGGGCTGCAACTAATGAAAAACTGTTTTTT; CDR3aa: CASSLVQGAATNEKLFF
abundance: NA; j_gene: TRBJ2-6; d_gene: NA; v_gene: TRBV29-1; CDR3nt: TGCAGCGTTGCTGACATAGGGACTGGGGTCAACGTCCTGACTTTC; CDR3aa: CSVADIGTGVNVLTF
abundance: many; j_gene: TRBJ1-4; d_gene: NA; v_gene: TRBV10-2; CDR3nt: TGCGCCAGCAGTGATTGGCAGGGCAACGAAAAACTGTTTTTT; CDR3aa: CASSDWQGNEKLFF
abundance: NA; j_gene: TRBJ2-3; d_gene: TRBD2; v_gene: TRBV7-6; CDR3nt: TGTGCCGGCAGCTTAGATGATCCGGGAGGGTTCACAGATACGCAGTATTTT; CDR3aa: CAGSLDDPGGFTDTQYF
abundance: NA; j_gene: TRBJ2-2; d_gene: NA; v_gene: TRBV10-3; CDR3nt: TGTGCCATCAGTGAGTCGGCGAGAGGGACCGGGGAGCTGTTTTTT; CDR3aa: CAISESARGTGELFF
abundance: NA; j_gene: TRBJ2-7; d_gene: TRBD2; v_gene: TRBV9; CDR3nt: TGTGCCAGCAGCGTAGGCCTAGCGGGAGGTACCTACGAGCAGTACTTC; CDR3aa: CASSVGLAGGTYEQYF
abundance: NA; j_gene: TRBJ2-1; d_gene: NA; v_gene: TRBV10-3; CDR3nt: TGTGCCACCTGGCTGGGGGCTAGCGGCAACAATGAGCAGTTCTTC; CDR3aa: CATWLGASGNNEQFF
abundance: few; j_gene: TRBJ2-7; d_gene: NA; v_gene: TRBV6-5; CDR3nt: TGTGCCAGCAGTTACTCGACGGGGCAGACGCTCTACGAGCAGTACTTC; CDR3aa: CASSYSTGQTLYEQYF
abundance: NA; j_gene: TRBJ2-1; d_gene: TRBD2; v_gene: TRBV29-1; CDR3nt: TGCAGCGCTTCGGCGGGAGTTGCCTACAATGAGCAGTTCTTC; CDR3aa: CSASAGVAYNEQFF
abundance: NA; j_gene: TRBJ2-3; d_gene: NA; v_gene: TRBV12-3/TRBV12-4; CDR3nt: TGTGCCAGCAGTTTTAGGGGACTTAGCACAGATACGCAGTATTTT; CDR3aa: CASSFRGLSTDTQYF
abundance: NA; j_gene: TRBJ2-7; d_gene: TRBD1; v_gene: TRBV28; CDR3nt: TGTGCCAGCAGGGAACAGGGGGCGCGATACGAGCAGTACTTC; CDR3aa: CASREQGARYEQYF
abundance: few; j_gene: TRBJ1-2; d_gene: TRBD1; v_gene: TRBV7-6; CDR3nt: TGTGCCAGCAGCGCCGGGACAGGGAACTCTAACTATGGCTACACCTTC; CDR3aa: CASSAGTGNSNYGYTF
abundance: NA; j_gene: TRBJ1-1; d_gene: NA; v_gene: TRBV14; CDR3nt: TGTGCCAGCACCCCCTACAGCGGGTCGAACACTGAAGCTTTCTTT; CDR3aa: CASTPYSGSNTEAFF
abundance: NA; j_gene: TRBJ1-4; d_gene: NA; v_gene: TRBV30; CDR3nt: TGTGCCTGGAGTGTGTCAGGGGCGGCCGAAAAACTGTTTTTT; CDR3aa: CAWSVSGAAEKLFF
abundance: few; j_gene: TRBJ2-5; d_gene: TRBD2; v_gene: TRBV3-1; CDR3nt: TGTGCCAGCAGCCCCTGGACTAGCGGGGATTACCAAGAGACCCAGTACTTC; CDR3aa: CASSPWTSGDYQETQYF
abundance: few; j_gene: TRBJ2-6; d_gene: NA; v_gene: TRBV7-2; CDR3nt: TGTGCCAGCAGCCCCGGACAACCCCATCCGCACTCTGGGGCCAACGTCCTGACTTTC; CDR3aa: CASSPGQPHPHSGANVLTF
abundance: NA; j_gene: TRBJ2-1; d_gene: NA; v_gene: TRBV27; CDR3nt: TGTGCCAGCAAGACCCTGGGAGGGGGCAACTACAATGAGCAGTTCTTC; CDR3aa: CASKTLGGGNYNEQFF
abundance: NA; j_gene: TRBJ2-5; d_gene: TRBD2; v_gene: TRBV7-2; CDR3nt: TGTGCCAGCAGCTCAGGACTAGCTTGGGAGACCCAGTACTTC; CDR3aa: CASSSGLAWETQYF
abundance: few; j_gene: TRBJ1-2; d_gene: NA; v_gene: TRBV7-9; CDR3nt: TGTGCCAGCAGCTTACAATCAGGTTCGCATCCCTACTATGGCTACACCTTC; CDR3aa: CASSLQSGSHPYYGYTF
abundance: NA; j_gene: TRBJ2-3; d_gene: TRBD1; v_gene: TRBV6-1; CDR3nt: TGTGCCAGCAAAAGGACAGGCTCTAGCACAGATACGCAGTATTTT; CDR3aa: CASKRTGSSTDTQYF
abundance: NA; j_gene: TRBJ1-1; d_gene: NA; v_gene: TRBV13; CDR3nt: TGTGCCAGCAGCCATGAGGGGGGCGGGATTGAAGCTTTCTTT; CDR3aa: CASSHEGGGIEAFF
abundance: few; j_gene: TRBJ1-2; d_gene: NA; v_gene: TRBV15; CDR3nt: TGTGCCACCAGCAGGAGGGCTATGGTGATTAACTATGGCTACACCTTC; CDR3aa: CATSRRAMVINYGYTF
abundance: NA; j_gene: TRBJ1-1; d_gene: NA; v_gene: TRBV12-3/TRBV12-4; CDR3nt: TGTGCCAGCAGTTTTGGTGGTGTGGCCTTAGAAGCTTTCTTT; CDR3aa: CASSFGGVALEAFF
abundance: NA; j_gene: TRBJ2-7; d_gene: TRBD1; v_gene: TRBV5-1; CDR3nt: TGCGCCAGCAGCTTGTTGGGACAGACCGGTTCGGGCGAGCAGTACTTC; CDR3aa: CASSLLGQTGSGEQYF
abundance: few; j_gene: TRBJ2-3; d_gene: NA; v_gene: TRBV29-1; CDR3nt: TGCAGCGTTGACCAGGGACAACTCACAGATACGCAGTATTTT; CDR3aa: CSVDQGQLTDTQYF
abundance: NA; j_gene: TRBJ2-6; d_gene: NA; v_gene: TRBV28; CDR3nt: TGTGCCGTCCAGAAAACTGGGGCCAACGTCCTGACTTTC; CDR3aa: CAVQKTGANVLTF
abundance: NA; j_gene: TRBJ2-3; d_gene: NA; v_gene: TRBV27; CDR3nt: TGTGCCAGCAGTTTAAAGGAGAAGTACACAGATACGCAGTATTTT; CDR3aa: CASSLKEKYTDTQYF
abundance: few; j_gene: TRBJ2-7; d_gene: TRBD1; v_gene: TRBV6-5; CDR3nt: TGTGCCAGCAGACCGGGACAGGGGGGATTTTACGAGCAGTACTTC; CDR3aa: CASRPGQGGFYEQYF
abundance: NA; j_gene: TRBJ2-7; d_gene: NA; v_gene: TRBV4-1; CDR3nt: TGCGCCAGCAGCCAAGGTCCCCGGCAGAGCTCCTACGAGCAGTACTTC; CDR3aa: CASSQGPRQSSYEQYF
abundance: once; j_gene: TRBJ2-3; d_gene: NA; v_gene: TRBV7-3; CDR3nt: TGTGCCAGCAGCTACAAGGCAGATACGCAGTATTTT; CDR3aa: CASSYKADTQYF
abundance: few; j_gene: TRBJ2-5; d_gene: TRBD1; v_gene: TRBV29-1; CDR3nt: TGCAGCGTTGAACGTGGGGACAGGGTGGCGCAGTACTTC; CDR3aa: CSVERGDRVAQYF
abundance: few; j_gene: TRBJ2-7; d_gene: TRBD1; v_gene: TRBV27; CDR3nt: TGTGCCAGCAGTATCGGGACAGGGGGGTACGAGCAGTACTTC; CDR3aa: CASSIGTGGYEQYF
abundance: NA; j_gene: TRBJ1-5; d_gene: NA; v_gene: TRBV4-2; CDR3nt: TGTGCCAGCAGCCAAGGGTTTCTGGGGGCTGGAAATCAGCCCCAGCATTTT; CDR3aa: CASSQGFLGAGNQPQHF
abundance: NA; j_gene: TRBJ2-7; d_gene: TRBD2; v_gene: TRBV7-9; CDR3nt: TGTGCCAGCAGCTTAGGTGTTAAGGGGCTAGCGGGAGCTTTCTACGAGCAGTACTTC; CDR3aa: CASSLGVKGLAGAFYEQYF
abundance: once; j_gene: TRBJ2-3; d_gene: TRBD2; v_gene: TRBV12-3/TRBV12-4; CDR3nt: TGTGCCAGCAACCGACTAGCGGGAGTTATTGCAGATACGCAGTATTTT; CDR3aa: CASNRLAGVIADTQYF
abundance: few; j_gene: TRBJ1-1; d_gene: NA; v_gene: TRBV10-3; CDR3nt: TGTGCCATCAGTGATTTTGGGACTGAAGCTTTCTTT; CDR3aa: CAISDFGTEAFF
abundance: NA; j_gene: TRBJ2-3; d_gene: TRBD1; v_gene: TRBV5-1; CDR3nt: TGCGCCAGCAGCTTGGTTCTGGGACAGACAGATACGCAGTATTTT; CDR3aa: CASSLVLGQTDTQYF
abundance: few; j_gene: TRBJ2-1; d_gene: NA; v_gene: TRBV28; CDR3nt: TGTGCCAGCAGATCCGGGACGCCCAGTTACTACAATGAGCAGTTCTTC; CDR3aa: CASRSGTPSYYNEQFF
abundance: NA; j_gene: TRBJ2-1; d_gene: NA; v_gene: TRBV4-3; CDR3nt: TGCGCCAGCAGCCAAGATAGGGTAGGCGACAATGAGCAGTTCTTC; CDR3aa: CASSQDRVGDNEQFF
abundance: NA; j_gene: TRBJ1-6; d_gene: NA; v_gene: TRBV12-3/TRBV12-4; CDR3nt: TGTGCCAGCAGCCCCCAGGTGGGCTTGTCACCCCTCCACTTT; CDR3aa: CASSPQVGLSPLHF
abundance: NA; j_gene: TRBJ2-5; d_gene: NA; v_gene: TRBV29-1; CDR3nt: TGCAGCGGTATAGGCCGAGAGACCCAGTACTTC; CDR3aa: CSGIGRETQYF
abundance: NA; j_gene: TRBJ2-1; d_gene: TRBD2; v_gene: TRBV27; CDR3nt: TGTGCCAGCAGTGCCATAGCGGGAGGGGGGTTCAATGAGCAGTTCTTC; CDR3aa: CASSAIAGGGFNEQFF
abundance: NA; j_gene: TRBJ2-7; d_gene: TRBD1; v_gene: TRBV3-1; CDR3nt: TGTGCCAGCAGCGACAGGGTCTCGCGGGAGCAGTACTTC; CDR3aa: CASSDRVSREQYF